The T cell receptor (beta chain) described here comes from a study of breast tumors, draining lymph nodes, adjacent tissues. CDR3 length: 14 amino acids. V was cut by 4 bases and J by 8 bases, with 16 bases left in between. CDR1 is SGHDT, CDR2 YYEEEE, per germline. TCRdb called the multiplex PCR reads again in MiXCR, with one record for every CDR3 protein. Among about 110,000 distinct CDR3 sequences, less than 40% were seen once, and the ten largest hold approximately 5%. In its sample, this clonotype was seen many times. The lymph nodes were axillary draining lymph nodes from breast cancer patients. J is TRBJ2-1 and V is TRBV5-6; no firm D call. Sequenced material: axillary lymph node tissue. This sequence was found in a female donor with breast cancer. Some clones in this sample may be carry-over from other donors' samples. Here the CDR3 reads CASSPTPTVYEQFF. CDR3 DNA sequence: TGTGCCAGCAGCCCGACACCGACCGTCTATGAGCAGTTCTTC.